The clone carrying this TCR beta chain was counted many times. The antigen is unknown. These data originate in a study of T cells in Graves' hyperthyroidism and ophthalmopathy. Uncontrolled infection, other autoimmune disease, pregnancy or lactation excluded patients. Findings of the study overall: Expanded thyroid clonotypes (above 0.001) were mostly also found in blood. For ophthalmopathy, model prediction preceded onset by a median approximately 6 months.

Amplified TCR beta CDR3 regions came from RNA transcripts. With the HTBI primer set, the TCR CDR3 went through a first round of RT-PCR. MiXCR, run by TCRdb on the multiplex PCR reads, gives a single entry per CDR3 protein. The sample includes some 150,000 distinct CDR3 sequences, about 20% of them seen just once. V dropped 4 bases and J dropped 5 bases, with 12 bases sitting between them. The CDR3 consists of 13 residues. Sequencing used blood. This clonotype was obtained from a woman between 50 and 59 years old with Graves' hyperthyroidism that later progressed to Graves' ophthalmopathy. J is TRBJ2-7 and V is TRBV12-3 or TRBV12-4, with D perhaps matching TRBD2 (5 bases). The CDR3: CASSSPGVNEQYF. The CDR3 DNA is TGTGCCAGCAGTTCCCCCGGGGTAAACGAGCAGTACTTC.